The 13 T cell receptor beta chains below come from one sample, sequenced in a study of spatial heterogeneity in lung cancer. TCRdb re-derived calls from the 5' RACE reads in MiXCR, one entry per CDR3 protein. This sample carries roughly 11,000 distinct CDR3 sequences, 9.5% to 13% of them seen once, and the ten largest clones take around 35%. Specified time point: blood at routine non-recurrence follow-up after resection. Material: PBMCs, obtained at follow-up. The receptors stem from a female donor with early-stage non-small cell lung cancer.

This clonotype turned up a few times. The chain links TRBV28 to TRBJ1-2; 10 bases are shared with TRBD1. The CDR3 has 18 amino acids. V dropped 3 bases and J dropped 4; count of bases not matched to a gene: 14. Germline loops: CDR1 MDHEN, CDR2 SYDVKM. The CDR3 reads CASSFPGTGAQRGYGYTF. CDR3 in DNA: TGTGCCAGCAGTTTTCCCGGGACAGGGGCCCAGAGGGGCTATGGCTACACCTTC.

The sample holds many counts of this clonotype. The V gene is TRBV5-1, the J gene TRBJ2-1, with D perhaps TRBD1 or TRBD2 (6 bases each). Germline V CDR1 and CDR2: SGHRS, YFSETQ. The CDR3 runs 15 residues. Trimming left V 4 bases short and J 6 bases short, with 17 bases between. CDR3 in DNA: TGCGCCAGCAGCCCAGGGGCCGGGAGACGCAATGAGCAGTTCTTC. Its protein product is CASSPGAGRRNEQFF.

In its sample, this clonotype was seen many times. In DNA form, the CDR3 reads TGTGCCAGCAGTCCCGAGGAAGCTGTTGGCAATCAGCCCCAGCATTTT. Protein: CASSPEEAVGNQPQHF. J is TRBJ1-5 and V is TRBV28; no firm D call. Germline values: CDR1 MDHEN, CDR2 SYDVKM. V shed 5 bases and J shed 2 bases, with 16 bases lying between them. This CDR3 comprises 16 residues.

This clonotype was counted ten times or more. The rearrangement links TRBV5-4 to TRBJ2-3, with D maybe TRBD1 (6 bases). CDR1 and CDR2 from the germline V gene are SGHNT and YYREEE (reference sequence). V dropped 0 bases and J dropped 6 bases, with 14 bases sitting between them. The CDR3 is 15 residues long. The CDR3 region has the DNA TGTGCCAGCAGCTTGGCGGGCAGGGGAAGCGATACGCAGTATTTT. Its protein product is CASSLAGRGSDTQYF.

There are many counts of this clonotype. V is TRBV27 and J is TRBJ1-4, with a possible D match to TRBD1 (6 bases). The ends were cut back, 6 bases at V and 4 bases at J, with 12 bases in the middle. The CDR3 length is 14 residues. Per the germline V gene, CDR1 is MNHEY and CDR2 is SMNVEV (reference sequence). CDR3 nucleotide sequence: TGTGCCAGCAGCCCGACAGGAGATAATGAAAAACTGTTTTTT. It translates to CASSPTGDNEKLFF.

The J gene is TRBJ2-7, the V gene TRBV4-2, with TRBD1 identical over 8 bases. V dropped 5 bases and J dropped 4; count of bases not matched to a gene: 10. From germline, CDR1 is LGHNA and CDR2 YNFKEQ. The length of the CDR3 is 15 residues. The CDR3 nucleotides are TGTGCCAGCAGCACCCAGACAGGGGCAGGGTACGAGCAGTACTTC. This translates into CASSTQTGAGYEQYF.

The table lists this clonotype with many counts. The V gene is TRBV6-5, the J gene TRBJ1-3; no clear D gene. This CDR3 spans 16 amino acids. V was trimmed by 2 bases and J by 0 bases, leaving 11 bases between them. Looked up from germline, CDR1 is MNHEY and CDR2 is SVGAGI. The CDR3 is CASSYQRVSSGNTIYF. Here the CDR3 DNA reads TGTGCCAGCAGTTACCAGAGGGTGAGCTCTGGAAACACCATATATTTT.

By share of the sample, this clonotype is large (0.1 to 1%). This chain connects TRBV6-5 to TRBJ2-1, with 8 positions matching TRBD2. Trimming removed 0 bases from V and 4 bases from J; junction bases left unmatched: 2. The CDR3 covers 15 residues. Per the germline V gene, CDR1 is MNHEY and CDR2 is SVGAGI. CDR3 coding DNA: TGTGCCAGCAGTTACTCTAGCGGGGAGTACAATGAGCAGTTCTTC. Its protein product is CASSYSSGEYNEQFF.

This clonotype was found many times. This chain connects TRBV19 to TRBJ1-6; D remains ambiguous. This CDR3 is 15 amino acids long. Germline CDR1 and CDR2: LNHDA and SQIVND (reference sequence). Trimming removed 3 bases at V and 8 bases at J, with 14 bases between. In nucleotides, the CDR3 is TGTGCCAGTAGTATCGGAGGTCACAGCTATTCACCCCTCCACTTT. It encodes CASSIGGHSYSPLHF. Based on the CDR3 plus reference TRBV19 and TRBJ1-6, the full variable domain is DGGITQSPKYLFRKEGQNVTLSCEQNLNHDAMYWYRQDPGQGLRLIYYSQIVNDFQKGDIAEGYSVSREKKESFPLTVTSAQKNPTAFYLCASSIGGHSYSPLHFGNGTRLTVT.

This clonotype was counted many times. The chain employs TRBV7-9 and TRBJ2-5; D perhaps matches TRBD1 (6 bases). V was clipped by 5 bases and J by 5 bases, with 30 bases between them. Germline V gene sequence: CDR1 SEHNR, CDR2 FQNEAQ (reference sequence). CDR3 size: 19 residues. The DNA of the CDR3 is TGTGCCAGCAGCCCTTGGGGGCACACAAGAGACCGGCTGGGGGAGACCCAGTACTTC. Translating it yields CASSPWGHTRDRLGETQYF.

This clonotype was seen ten or more times. The V and J genes are TRBV7-2 and TRBJ2-7, with D unclear. CDR1 and CDR2 from the germline V gene are SGHTA and FQGNSA. The ends were cut back, 5 bases at V and 2 bases at J, with 10 bases in the middle. The CDR3 has 13 amino acids. The DNA of the CDR3 is TGTGCCAGCAGCCAAGGAATTGCCTACGAGCAGTACGTC. This sequence encodes CASSQGIAYEQYV.

This clonotype was found many times. V and J are TRBV19 and TRBJ2-3; D remains unclear. The CDR3 consists of 14 residues. Trimming removed 7 bases at V and 2 bases at J, with 13 bases between. CDR1 and CDR2 (germline): LNHDA, SQIVND (reference sequence). The CDR3: CASTRASYTDTQYF. For the CDR3, the DNA is TGTGCCAGTACCCGTGCCAGCTACACAGATACGCAGTATTTT. The full variable domain, with the rest looked up from reference TRBV19 and TRBJ2-3, is DGGITQSPKYLFRKEGQNVTLSCEQNLNHDAMYWYRQDPGQGLRLIYYSQIVNDFQKGDIAEGYSVSREKKESFPLTVTSAQKNPTAFYLCASTRASYTDTQYFGPGTRLTVL.

This clonotype has ten or more counts. V and J are TRBV5-6 and TRBJ2-5; no firm D call. The V gene's germline CDR1 is SGHDT and CDR2 YYEEEE. This CDR3 has 15 amino acids. Trimming pared 3 bases from V and 5 bases from J, leaving 17 bases between. The CDR3 region is CASSSKWLHGETQYF. For the CDR3, the DNA is TGTGCCAGCAGCTCCAAATGGCTGCATGGGGAGACCCAGTACTTC.